This passage covers 20 T cell receptor beta chains from one sample sequenced in a study of T-cell reconstitution after alpha-beta-depleted transplantation in children. TCRbeta library preparation incorporated unique molecular identifiers. TCRdb analysed the PCR reads with MiXCR anew, one entry per CDR3 protein. The sample lists approximately 500,000 distinct CDR3 sequences, 20% to 30% seen once, with just over 35% in the top ten. Sample: PBMCs, taken before TCRalphabeta/CD19-depleted stem cell transplant. These receptors all stem from a boy less than two years old with Wiskott-Aldrich syndrome, due to receive a stem cell transplant.

This CDR3 reads CSAADGQGLGGYTF. The CDR3 bases are TGCAGTGCGGCGGACGGACAGGGATTGGGTGGCTACACCTTC. V is TRBV20-1 and J is TRBJ1-2; 8 bases align to TRBD1. The CDR3 contains 14 residues. V gave up 6 bases and J gave up 7 bases; unmatched junction bases: 13. The germline gives CDR1 DFQATT, CDR2 SNEGSKA (reference sequence).

V usage is TRBV5-1 and J usage is TRBJ2-7, with 7 bases fitting TRBD1. Germline V gives CDR1 SGHRS, CDR2 YFSETQ. The CDR3 sequence is 14 residues long. With 4 bases clipped from V and 5 bases from J, the junction kept 9 bases outside the gene matches. The CDR3 coding sequence is TGCGCCAGCAGCCTACGACAGGGATCGCACGAGCAGTACTTC. Residues: CASSLRQGSHEQYF.

This clonotype showed up just a few times. The chain combines TRBV5-1 with TRBJ1-5; a possible D gene is TRBD1 (5 bases). CDR3 length equals 15 residues. CDR1 SGHRS and CDR2 YFSETQ come from the germline V gene. Between the trimmed V and J ends, which lost 5 bases and 4 bases, there was a span of 16 bases. The CDR3: CASSVDPNRNQPQHF. The CDR3 DNA sequence: TGCGCCAGCAGTGTTGACCCGAACAGGAATCAGCCCCAGCATTTT.

This chain links TRBV14 with TRBJ2-3, with a weak D call TRBD1 (5 bases). V was cut by 1 base and J by 6 bases, with 23 bases left in between. CDR3 length: 18 residues. Per the germline V gene, CDR1 is SGHDN and CDR2 is FVKESK. The CDR3 DNA reads TGTGCCAGCAGCCAAGCCGTCGGGCAGGGCGAAATCTGGGATACGCAGTATTTT. This codes for CASSQAVGQGEIWDTQYF.

This clonotype was recorded a few times. This rearrangement joins TRBV28 to TRBJ1-6, with TRBD1 matching over 9 bases. The V gene's germline CDR1 is MDHEN and CDR2 SYDVKM. This CDR3 has 16 residues. V lost 6 bases and J lost 10; bases outside the gene matches: 13. The CDR3 region has the DNA TGTGCCAGCAGCCAAAGGACAGGGGTGGGTTTGTCACCCCTCCACTTT. Translation: CASSQRTGVGLSPLHF.

The chain has TRBV7-2 and TRBJ2-1, with 7 bases that match TRBD2. Looked up from germline, CDR1 is SGHTA and CDR2 is FQGNSA. The CDR3 covers 14 residues. V was clipped by 8 bases and J by 0 bases; unmatched bases: 4. CDR3 DNA: TGTGCCAGCGCCCCGGGGGGCTCCTACAATGAGCAGTTCTTC. Translating it yields CASAPGGSYNEQFF. The variable domain in full, completed from reference TRBV7-2 and TRBJ2-1, reads GAGVSQSPSNKVTEKGKDVELRCDPISGHTALYWYRQSLGQGLEFLIYFQGNSAPDKSGLPSDRFSAERTGGSVSTLTIQRTQQEDSAVYLCASAPGGSYNEQFFGPGTRLTVL.

This clonotype was recorded a few times. The genes are TRBV20-1 and TRBJ2-1; D gene ambiguous. Germline V gene data show CDR1 as DFQATT and CDR2 as SNEGSKA (reference sequence). The CDR3 is 15 residues long. V was clipped by 0 bases and J by 2 bases, with 11 bases between them. The CDR3 spells CSARDLRGAYNEQFF. CDR3 coding DNA: TGCAGTGCTAGAGATCTACGAGGAGCCTACAATGAGCAGTTCTTC.

The V and J genes are TRBV20-1 and TRBJ2-3, with D tentatively TRBD1 (5 bases). V dropped 4 bases and J dropped 10 bases, with 9 bases sitting between them. The CDR3 runs 10 residues. Germline loops: CDR1 DFQATT, CDR2 SNEGSKA (reference sequence). DNA for the CDR3: TGCAGTGCTACTGGGGCGGCGCAGTATTTT. Protein product: CSATGAAQYF.

This clonotype was counted only a few times. The chain joins TRBV29-1 to TRBJ2-3; D may be TRBD1 (5 bases). The CDR3 length is 14 residues. CDR1 is SQVTM, CDR2 ANQGSEA, per germline. Trimming stripped 7 bases from V and 0 bases from J, with 14 bases between. CDR3 bases: TGCAGCGCCGACGGCGGACATAGCACAGATACGCAGTATTTT. Translation: CSADGGHSTDTQYF.

This clonotype was counted between two and nine times. The chain is built from TRBV3-1 and TRBJ2-3; D unclear. This CDR3 spans 14 amino acids. Germline V gene data show CDR1 as LGHDT and CDR2 as YNNKEL (reference sequence). The germline V and J ends were trimmed by 3 bases and 5 bases, with 12 bases remaining between them. In nucleotides, the CDR3 is TGTGCCAGCAGCCACGCTACTCCGGGAGATACGCAGTATTTT. Its protein product is CASSHATPGDTQYF.

The sample holds a few counts of this clonotype. The chain couples TRBV29-1 to TRBJ2-3; D is tentatively TRBD1 or TRBD2 (5 bases each). The V gene lost 7 bases and the J gene lost 5 bases, with 10 bases spanning the gap. Germline V gene lookup returns CDR1 SQVTM and CDR2 ANQGSEA. The CDR3 consists of 11 residues. CDR3 region: CSADSGDTQYF. Written as DNA, the CDR3 is TGCAGCGCCGACAGCGGAGATACGCAGTATTTT.

The CDR3, as DNA: TGCAGCGCCAAGGTCTTAGCGGGAGAGAACACCGGGGAGCTGTTTTTT. This sequence encodes CSAKVLAGENTGELFF. J is TRBJ2-2 and V is TRBV29-1; 9 nucleotides match TRBD2. Trimming took 7 bases from V and 1 from J; bases not matched to a gene: 10. The length of the CDR3 is 16 residues. Germline CDR1 reads SQVTM; CDR2 reads ANQGSEA.

Only one count was recorded for this clonotype. V is TRBV10-3 and J is TRBJ2-5; no clear D gene. There are 13 residues in the CDR3. V lost 5 bases to trimming and J lost 1 base, with 8 bases between them. Germline CDR1 ENHRY, CDR2 SYGVKD. CDR3 in amino acids: CAISPGVQETQYF. The DNA of the CDR3 is TGTGCCATCAGTCCCGGCGTCCAAGAGACCCAGTACTTC.

CDR3 amino acids: CASSPQGTANEKLFF. The CDR3 coding sequence is TGCGCCAGCAGCCCGCAGGGGACTGCCAATGAAAAACTGTTTTTT. The chain joins TRBV5-1 to TRBJ1-4; D might be TRBD1 (6 bases). The CDR3 loop spans 15 amino acids. Germline CDR1 reads SGHRS; CDR2 reads YFSETQ. V lost 4 bases and J lost 5, with 15 bases in between.

V and J are TRBV7-2 and TRBJ2-7, with D possibly TRBD1 on 5 matching bases. V was pared by 5 bases and J by 7 bases, with 15 bases between. The CDR3 has 13 residues. Germline CDR1 SGHTA, CDR2 FQGNSA. The CDR3 here is CASSLLFRTEQYF. The CDR3 nucleotides are TGTGCCAGCAGCCTCCTATTCCGGACAGAGCAGTACTTC.

This clonotype appeared a few times. This chain connects TRBV6-1 to TRBJ1-2, with D maybe TRBD1 (6 bases). V was shortened by 10 bases and J by 5 bases, with 23 bases between the two germline ends. The CDR3 runs 15 residues. The germline V gene has CDR1 MNHNS and CDR2 SASEGT. The CDR3 protein is CATGAHSGTEYGYTF. The CDR3 region has the DNA TGTGCCACAGGGGCCCATTCCGGGACGGAGTATGGCTACACCTTC.

This clonotype was detected a few times. The rearrangement joins TRBV7-8 to TRBJ2-7, with 9 bases identical to TRBD1. Germline CDR1 is SGHVS and CDR2 is FQNEAQ. J gave up 3 bases and V 2 bases, and 2 bases lay outside the gene matches. This CDR3 comprises 14 residues. This chain's CDR3 is CASSLQTGGYEQYF. Here the CDR3 DNA reads TGTGCCAGCAGCTTACAGACAGGGGGCTACGAGCAGTACTTC.

This chain connects TRBV3-1 to TRBJ1-5; maybe TRBD1 (5 bases). The CDR3 consists of 18 residues. Germline V gene lookup returns CDR1 LGHDT and CDR2 YNNKEL (reference sequence). Trimming pared 8 bases from V and 3 bases from J, leaving 26 bases between. This CDR3 reads CASCFSWGVGSFNQPQHF. In DNA, the CDR3 is TGTGCCAGCTGTTTTTCTTGGGGGGTAGGGAGTTTCAATCAGCCCCAGCATTTT.

The J gene is TRBJ2-5, the V gene TRBV28, with D tentatively TRBD1 (6 bases). CDR3 length equals 14 residues. From germline, CDR1 is MDHEN and CDR2 SYDVKM. The V end was cut by 6 bases, the J end by 3 bases, with 14 bases between. The CDR3 DNA sequence: TGTGCCAGCAGCGGCTACAGGGTCGAAGAGACCCAGTACTTC. Translating gives CASSGYRVEETQYF.

This clonotype is a singleton in its sample. The chain recombines TRBV20-1 with TRBJ2-1, with 8 bases matching TRBD2. V was pared by 6 bases and J by 4 bases, with 11 bases of the junction left unmatched. CDR3 length: 15 residues. Germline values: CDR1 DFQATT, CDR2 SNEGSKA (reference sequence). CDR3 DNA sequence: TGCAGTGCAGATCCAGCTAGCGGGTTTTACAATGAGCAGTTCTTC. It codes for CSADPASGFYNEQFF.